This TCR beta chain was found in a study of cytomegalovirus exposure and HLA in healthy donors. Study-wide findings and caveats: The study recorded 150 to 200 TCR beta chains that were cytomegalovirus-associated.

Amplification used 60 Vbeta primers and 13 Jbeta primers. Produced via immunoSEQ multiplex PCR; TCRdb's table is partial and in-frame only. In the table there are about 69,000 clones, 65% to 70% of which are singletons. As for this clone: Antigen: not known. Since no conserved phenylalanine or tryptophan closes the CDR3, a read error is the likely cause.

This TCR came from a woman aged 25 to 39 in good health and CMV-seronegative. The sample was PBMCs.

The CDR3 DNA reads TGTGCCAGCAGTTACTCGATTGGACAGGGGGGCTACACCTCC. Translation: CASSYSIGQGGYTS. The chain employs TRBV6-5 and TRBJ1-2, with TRBD1 identical over 9 bases. The CDR3 covers 14 residues. CDR1 is MNHEY and CDR2 is SVGAGI in the germline V gene. V lost 0 bases to trimming and J lost 8 bases; unmatched junction nucleotides: 4.